This T cell receptor beta chain was obtained from a study of T cells in women clearing cervical HPV infection. About the study: Controls were women whose single incident HPV16 infection cleared within 12 months without precancer or cancer.

Concerning this clone: The antigen is undetermined. From the germline J gene comes the end of the CDR3, since the read stops 3 residues before it.

TCRdb's table, derived via immunoSEQ multiplex PCR, lists solely in-frame clones and lacks some. Found here are approximately 18,000 clones; the top ten clones hold roughly 10%. The germline V gene has CDR1 MDHEN and CDR2 SYDVKM. The V gene lost 7 bases and the J gene lost 2 bases, with 21 bases spanning the gap. The CDR3 is made up of 16 amino acids. All participants had a single incident cervical HPV16 infection, and prevalent HPV16 infections were excluded. Whole-study results and caveats: Cases carried less TRBV6-7 than controls: 0.11% versus 0.16%. CIN3+ cases had significantly higher TCR repertoire richness than controls, but evenness did not differ.

Input material: blood buffy coat. The V call is TRBV28, the J call TRBJ2-7; possibly TRBD2 for D (6 bases). The receptor was isolated from a woman between 18 and 75 years old with a cervical HPV16 infection that either progressed to CIN3+ or cleared (not recorded which). CDR3 DNA, as far as it was read: TGTGCCAGCATCCCCCGCATGCGGGGACTTCCCTACGAG. Translation: CASIPRMRGLPYE. The entire CDR3 protein reads CASIPRMRGLPYEQYF.